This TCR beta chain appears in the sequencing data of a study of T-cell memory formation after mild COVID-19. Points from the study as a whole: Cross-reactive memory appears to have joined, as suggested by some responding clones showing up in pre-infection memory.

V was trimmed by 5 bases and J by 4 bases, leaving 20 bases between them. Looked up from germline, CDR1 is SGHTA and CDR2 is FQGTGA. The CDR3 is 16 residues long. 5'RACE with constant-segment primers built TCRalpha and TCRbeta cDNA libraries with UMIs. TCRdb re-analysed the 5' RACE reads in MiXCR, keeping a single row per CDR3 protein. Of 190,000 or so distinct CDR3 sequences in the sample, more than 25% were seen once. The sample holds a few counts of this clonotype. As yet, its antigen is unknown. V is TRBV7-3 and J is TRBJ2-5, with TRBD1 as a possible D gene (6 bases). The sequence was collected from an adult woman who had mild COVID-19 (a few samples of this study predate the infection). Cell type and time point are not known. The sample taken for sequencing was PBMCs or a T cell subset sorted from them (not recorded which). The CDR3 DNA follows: TGTGCCAGCAGCCCAGAAGGACAGCTCAACGGAGAGACCCAGTACTTC. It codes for CASSPEGQLNGETQYF.